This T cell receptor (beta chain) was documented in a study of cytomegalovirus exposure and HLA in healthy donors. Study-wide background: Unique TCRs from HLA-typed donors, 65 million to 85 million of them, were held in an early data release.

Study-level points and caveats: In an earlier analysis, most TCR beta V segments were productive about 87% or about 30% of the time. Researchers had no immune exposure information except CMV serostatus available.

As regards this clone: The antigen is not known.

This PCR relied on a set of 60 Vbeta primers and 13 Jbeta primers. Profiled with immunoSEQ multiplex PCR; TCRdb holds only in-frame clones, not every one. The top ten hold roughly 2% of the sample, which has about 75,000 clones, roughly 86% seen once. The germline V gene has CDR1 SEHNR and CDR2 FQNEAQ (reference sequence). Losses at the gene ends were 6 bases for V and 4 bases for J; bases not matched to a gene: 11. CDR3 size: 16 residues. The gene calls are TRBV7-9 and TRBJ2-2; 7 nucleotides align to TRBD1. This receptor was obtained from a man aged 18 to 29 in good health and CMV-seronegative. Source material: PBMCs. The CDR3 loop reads CASRSEGAPGTGELFF. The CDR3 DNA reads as TGTGCCAGCAGATCCGAGGGGGCGCCGGGCACCGGGGAGCTGTTTTTT.